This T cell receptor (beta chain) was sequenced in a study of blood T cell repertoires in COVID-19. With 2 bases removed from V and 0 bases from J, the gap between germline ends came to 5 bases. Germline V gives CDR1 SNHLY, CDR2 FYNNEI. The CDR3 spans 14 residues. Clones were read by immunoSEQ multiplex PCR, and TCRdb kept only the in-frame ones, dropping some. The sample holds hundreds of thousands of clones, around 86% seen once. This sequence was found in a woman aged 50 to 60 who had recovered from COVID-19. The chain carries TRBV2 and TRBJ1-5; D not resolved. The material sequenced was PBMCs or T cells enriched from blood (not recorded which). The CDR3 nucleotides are TGTGCCAGCAGTGAACGGTATAGCAATCAGCCCCAGCATTTT. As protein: CASSERYSNQPQHF.